This T cell receptor (beta chain) was sequenced in a study of radiation and T cells in renal cell carcinoma. Background on the study: Nephrectomy followed 15 Gy stereotactic body radiation by 4 weeks. The study's findings and limits: No pretreatment tumor biopsies were available for baseline clonotypes.

The CDR3 runs 12 residues. V was cut by 0 bases and J by 2 bases, with 2 bases left in between. Germline V gene lookup returns CDR1 SNHLY and CDR2 FYNNEI. Indicated time point: baseline pretreatment blood. This sample's treatment: 15 Gy SBRT to primary tumor, nephrectomy 4 weeks later. Serial blood draws occurred at baseline and 2 and 4 weeks post-SBRT. The patient's renal cell carcinoma had clear cell pathology. This clone was counted a few times. No antigen is known for it. Sequencing used immunoSEQ multiplex PCR; TCRdb keeps in-frame clones, though not all of them. The repertoire holds around 140,000 clones, with roughly 85% as singletons.

The sequencing here drew on blood, taken from a patient whose treatment included radiotherapy and nephrectomy. The gene calls are TRBV2 and TRBJ2-7; no firm D call. The clonotype comes from a woman aged 50 to 60 with renal cell carcinoma. Here the CDR3 reads CASSEAPYEQYF. Written as DNA, the CDR3 is TGTGCCAGCAGTGAAGCCCCCTACGAGCAGTACTTC.